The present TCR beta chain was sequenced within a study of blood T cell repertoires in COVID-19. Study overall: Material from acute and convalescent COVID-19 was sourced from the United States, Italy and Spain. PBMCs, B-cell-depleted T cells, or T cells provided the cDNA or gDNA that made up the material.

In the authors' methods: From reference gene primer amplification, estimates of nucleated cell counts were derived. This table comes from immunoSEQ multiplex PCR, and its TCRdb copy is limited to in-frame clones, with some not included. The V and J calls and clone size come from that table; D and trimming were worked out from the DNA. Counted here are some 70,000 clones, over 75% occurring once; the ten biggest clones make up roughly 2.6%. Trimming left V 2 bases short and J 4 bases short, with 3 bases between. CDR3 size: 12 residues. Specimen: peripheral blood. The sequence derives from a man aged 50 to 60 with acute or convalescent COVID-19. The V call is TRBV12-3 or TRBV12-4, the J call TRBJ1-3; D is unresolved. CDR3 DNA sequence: TGTGCCAGCAGTTTACTCGGAAACACCATATATTTT. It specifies CASSLLGNTIYF.